Following are 20 T cell receptor beta chains from one sample sequenced in a study of blood T cell repertoires in COVID-19. Assay used: immunoSEQ multiplex PCR; TCRdb lists only in-frame clones, some missing. The repertoire holds 160,000 or so clones, with around 81% as singletons. Sequenced: peripheral blood. The receptors were gathered from a man in his sixties or seventies who had recovered from COVID-19.

The J gene is TRBJ1-1, the V gene TRBV7-9; D uncertain. The CDR3 has 16 residues. Germline values: CDR1 SEHNR, CDR2 FQNEAQ (reference sequence). V was cut by 1 base and J by 1 base, with 13 bases left in between. The CDR3, as DNA: TGTGCCAGCAGCTTAGATCACTTCTCCAAGAACACTGAAGCTTTCTTT. Translating gives CASSLDHFSKNTEAFF.

The V and J genes are TRBV6-5 and TRBJ2-3, with D perhaps TRBD2 (6 bases). The CDR3 is made up of 14 amino acids. V lost 3 bases, J lost 3 bases, and 10 bases lay in between. Germline V gene sequence: CDR1 MNHEY, CDR2 SVGAGI. DNA of the CDR3: TGTGCCAGCAGTTATAGCCTAGCGACAGATACGCAGTATTTT. Translated: CASSYSLATDTQYF.

The V gene is TRBV5-1, the J gene TRBJ2-3, with 8 positions matching TRBD2. The CDR3 totals 16 residues. Per the germline V gene, CDR1 is SGHRS and CDR2 is YFSETQ. The trim removed 4 bases at V and 1 base at J, leaving 8 bases unmatched. CDR3 nucleotides: TGCGCCAGCAGCACTACTAGCGGCCTTGGCACAGATACGCAGTATTTT. Protein product: CASSTTSGLGTDTQYF.

This chain joins TRBV7-2 and TRBJ2-7; 8 bases fit TRBD1. The CDR3 runs 15 residues. Germline assignment: CDR1 SGHTA and CDR2 FQGNSA. V shed 1 base and J 3 bases; nucleotides not matched to a gene: 5. The CDR3 DNA follows: TGTGCCAGCAGCTTAGACAGGGGGTTGTACTACGAGCAGTACTTC. Translating gives CASSLDRGLYYEQYF.

This rearrangement joins TRBV6-5 to TRBJ2-3; D call uncertain. Trimming took 6 bases from V and 2 from J, leaving 9 bases between them. Germline V gene data show CDR1 as MNHEY and CDR2 as SVGAGI. The CDR3 has 13 residues. The chain's CDR3 is CASSRDFTDTQYF. The CDR3 bases are TGTGCCAGCAGCCGAGACTTCACAGATACGCAGTATTTT.

This chain connects TRBV5-1 to TRBJ2-1, with 7 bases lining up with TRBD2. The V gene's germline CDR1 is SGHRS and CDR2 YFSETQ. This CDR3 is 15 amino acids long. The ends lost 0 bases at V and 7 bases at J; junction bases unmatched: 7. Here the CDR3 reads CASSLASGALNEQFF. The CDR3, as DNA: TGCGCCAGCAGCTTGGCCAGCGGGGCCCTAAATGAGCAGTTCTTC.

The CDR3 region is CASSFLPNYEQYF. The DNA for the CDR3 is TGCGCCAGCAGCTTTCTACCGAACTACGAGCAGTACTTC. This chain connects TRBV5-1 to TRBJ2-7; D gene unclear. There are 13 residues in the CDR3. Per the germline V gene, CDR1 is SGHRS and CDR2 is YFSETQ. The V end was cut by 2 bases, the J end by 3 bases, with 9 bases between.

The rearrangement joins TRBV4-1 to TRBJ2-2; D unresolved. Germline CDR1 reads MGHRA; CDR2 reads YSYEKL. This CDR3 has 14 amino acids. V dropped 0 bases and J dropped 2 bases, with 4 bases sitting between them. The CDR3 sequence: CASSQDLNTGELFF. For the CDR3, the DNA is TGCGCCAGCAGCCAAGATTTAAACACCGGGGAGCTGTTTTTT.

This clone has only one observation. This sample also contains other DNA sequences that code for the same CDR3. V is TRBV3-1 (or the pseudogene TRBV3-2) and J is TRBJ1-2, with TRBD1 as a possible D gene (5 bases). The CDR3 runs 12 residues. Between the trimmed V and J ends, which lost 5 bases and 8 bases, there was a span of 12 bases. Germline values: CDR1 LGHDT, CDR2 YNNKEL (reference sequence). DNA of the CDR3: TGTGCCAGCAGCTCCCGGGGGTACGGCTACACCTTC. Translated: CASSSRGYGYTF.

The V and J genes are TRBV19 and TRBJ1-2; D is uncertain. The V end was cut by 1 base, the J end by 2 bases, with 8 bases between. This CDR3 region has 14 residues. The germline V gene has CDR1 LNHDA and CDR2 SQIVND (reference sequence). Here the CDR3 reads CASSIVNQNYGYTF. Written as DNA, the CDR3 is TGTGCCAGTAGTATAGTCAATCAGAACTATGGCTACACCTTC.

V is TRBV4-1 and J is TRBJ1-2; D is unclear. V was cut by 0 bases and J by 8 bases, with 10 bases left in between. The germline CDR1 and CDR2 sequences are MGHRA and YSYEKL. The CDR3 covers 13 residues. This chain's CDR3 is CASSQDLRLGYTF. The CDR3 DNA sequence: TGCGCCAGCAGCCAAGATCTCAGGCTCGGCTACACCTTC.

V and J are TRBV18 and TRBJ1-5; no clear D. The CDR3 is made up of 15 amino acids. From germline, CDR1 is KGHSH and CDR2 LQKENI. V lost 3 bases, J lost 2 bases, and 11 bases lay in between. CDR3 residues: CASSPSAGRNQPQHF. The CDR3 bases are TGTGCCAGCTCACCCTCGGCGGGTCGCAATCAGCCCCAGCATTTT. Combining the CDR3 with reference TRBV18 and TRBJ1-5 gives the whole variable domain NAGVMQNPRHLVRRRGQEARLRCSPMKGHSHVYWYRQLPEEGLKFMVYLQKENIIDESGMPKERFSAEFPKEGPSILRIQQVVRGDSAAYFCASSPSAGRNQPQHFGDGTRLSIL.

This clone was counted a few times. The chain links TRBV11-2 to TRBJ2-5, with D maybe TRBD2 (6 bases). V lost 7 bases to trimming and J lost 5 bases, with 23 bases between them. The CDR3 runs 16 residues. In germline, CDR1 is SGHAT, CDR2 FQNNGV. The CDR3: CASTGWGRRNRETQYF. The DNA for the CDR3 is TGTGCCAGCACCGGATGGGGGAGGCGGAACCGGGAGACCCAGTACTTC. Based on the CDR3 plus reference TRBV11-2 and TRBJ2-5, the full variable domain is EAGVAQSPRYKIIEKRQSVAFWCNPISGHATLYWYQQILGQGPKLLIQFQNNGVVDDSQLPKDRFSAERLKGVDSTLKIQPAKLEDSAVYLCASTGWGRRNRETQYFGPGTRLLVL.

The CDR3 nucleotides are TGTGCCAGCAGCCAACGGGACTCGGAGCAGTTCTTC. This gives the protein CASSQRDSEQFF. The chain joins TRBV4-2 to TRBJ2-1; TRBD2 might be the D (6 bases). There are 12 residues in the CDR3. Germline values: CDR1 LGHNA, CDR2 YNFKEQ. V shed 2 bases and J shed 10 bases, with 9 bases lying between them.

V and J are TRBV5-1 and TRBJ2-7; 11 bases match TRBD2. With 4 bases clipped from V and 6 bases from J, the junction kept 12 bases outside the gene matches. The CDR3 totals 16 residues. Germline-derived CDR1 and CDR2 are SGHRS and YFSETQ. The chain's CDR3 is CASSPRSGRARIEQYF. As DNA, the CDR3 is TGCGCCAGCAGCCCGCGTAGCGGGAGGGCCAGGATCGAGCAGTACTTC.

The V gene is TRBV6-2 or TRBV6-3, the J gene TRBJ2-7, with 11 bases matching TRBD2. Germline CDR1 and CDR2: MNHEY and SVGEGT. The CDR3 loop spans 15 amino acids. V dropped 2 bases and J dropped 3; count of bases not matched to a gene: 3. This CDR3 is CASSYETSGIYEQYF. CDR3 DNA sequence: TGTGCCAGCAGTTACGAGACTAGCGGGATCTACGAGCAGTACTTC.

The V gene is TRBV30, the J gene TRBJ1-2; D unclear. Germline-derived CDR1 and CDR2 are GTSNPN and SVGIG (reference sequence). V lost 3 bases to trimming and J lost 1 base, with 9 bases between them. The CDR3 length is 13 residues. The CDR3 loop is CAWRIHNNYGYTF. The CDR3 DNA reads as TGTGCCTGGAGAATACACAATAACTATGGCTACACCTTC.

V is TRBV4-1 and J is TRBJ2-3, with 8 bases matching TRBD1. CDR3 length: 16 amino acids. Germline CDR1 is MGHRA and CDR2 is YSYEKL. The V and J ends lost 1 base and 6 bases, in that order; junction bases with no gene match: 9. The chain's CDR3 is CASSQGQGRQADTQYF. The DNA of the CDR3 is TGCGCCAGCAGCCAAGGACAGGGGCGCCAAGCGGATACGCAGTATTTT.

J is TRBJ2-1 and V is TRBV11-2, with 7 bases aligning to TRBD2. The CDR3 has 15 amino acids. From germline, CDR1 is SGHAT and CDR2 FQNNGV. V was pared by 0 bases and J by 4 bases, with 3 bases of the junction left unmatched. In DNA form, the CDR3 reads TGTGCCAGCAGCTTAGAGGCTAGCGGTTACAATGAGCAGTTCTTC. Translated: CASSLEASGYNEQFF. The full variable domain, rest sourced from reference TRBV11-2 and TRBJ2-1, is EAGVAQSPRYKIIEKRQSVAFWCNPISGHATLYWYQQILGQGPKLLIQFQNNGVVDDSQLPKDRFSAERLKGVDSTLKIQPAKLEDSAVYLCASSLEASGYNEQFFGPGTRLTVL.

The chain carries TRBV7-6 and TRBJ2-7, with 9 positions matching TRBD1. Trimming at V came to 5 bases and at J to 3 bases, leaving 11 bases not matched to a gene. Germline CDR1 reads SGHVS; CDR2 reads FNYEAQ. The CDR3 has 16 residues. The CDR3 loop is CASSQKDRGEVYEQYF. The CDR3 bases are TGTGCCAGCAGCCAAAAGGACAGGGGAGAAGTCTACGAGCAGTACTTC.